This T cell receptor beta chain was captured in a study of T cells in localized non-small cell lung cancer (dated by TCRdb to the early 2020s). Some background on the complete study: T cell repertoires of approximately 250 early-stage NSCLC patients were analyzed, with tumors being compared against uninvolved tumor-adjacent lungs. The cohort consisted of around 250 treatment-naive NSCLC patients whose localized lung tumors had been resected. NSCLC patients had a mean age of approximately 72 years, and around 140 were male and around 110 female. Broader findings and caveats from the paper: Because the study design was exploratory, TCR variables were selected using unadjusted p-values without false-discovery rate correction. The highest T cell clonality was observed in uninvolved tumor-adjacent lung, where clonality exceeded that of tumor, suggesting that antigenic responses were more focused in uninvolved tumor-adjacent lung. Longer overall survival was associated with higher T cell density in blood, whereas shorter survival was associated with higher clonality in adjacent lung. A median of approximately 62 of the top 100 tumor clones turned up in the paired uninvolved adjacent lung, and 28 of those clones also ranked among the top 100 of that same adjacent lung. Because multi-region tumor sequencing was not done, intratumor heterogeneity could not be ruled out.

The CDR3 covers 14 residues, taking in both the cysteine and the phenylalanine. The kept DNA is CDR3 alone, 42 bases in frame from the first base. In the germline V gene (reference sequence), CDR1 corresponds to GTSNPN and CDR2 to SVGIG. Trimming removed 0 bases from V and 6 bases from J, leaving 15 bases between the germline ends. Turning to this clone: Its antigen is still unknown. Base qualities were left out, and no much larger clone turns up one base away.

TCR beta CDR3 regions were sequenced from DNA using the immunoSEQ Assay. As for the original processing: To compute T cell density, TCR beta template counts were normalized to usable DNA, which was estimated by amplifying housekeeping genes. Richness was estimated with the preseqR package, extrapolating to 400,000 templates for PBMC samples and 120,000 templates for tissue samples. Clonality was defined by subtracting Pielou's evenness from one. Differential abundance testing on productive amino-acid clonotypes, with a minimum total count of 5 and an alpha of 0.1, was used to identify tissue-enriched TCRs. The Jaccard Index and the Morisita Overlap Index were used to measure how much the repertoires overlapped between compartments. GLIPH grouped TCR beta CDR3s together with public tetramer-defined viral CDR3s, and a viral motif had to include at least three viral sequences and show V-gene enrichment. TCRdb provides this immuneACCESS table in a form limited to in-frame rearrangements. Some clones are lacking; in checked studies, under half of them reflect an unresolved V gene, and why the rest are absent is not known. V and J calls and clone size are as listed in that table; D and trimming were resolved from the DNA. For this sample there are tens of thousands of clones; 92% appear just once. Jointly, the top ten make up approximately 2.2% of the sample.

At diagnosis, tumor, uninvolved tumor-adjacent lung and peripheral blood were collected and then preserved as a mix of FFPE and fresh-frozen material. For TCR repertoire profiling, blood samples were analyzed in the form of peripheral blood mononuclear cells. Sequenced material: peripheral blood, taken before any cancer treatment. The receptor comes from a female donor older than 55 with stage I lung adenocarcinoma. The rearranged segments are TRBV30 and TRBJ2-7; the D gene is perhaps TRBD1, on 6 matching bases. The nucleotides read TGTGCCTGGAGTGTACACACAGGGTGGGGCGAGCAGTACTTC. Its product reads: CAWSVHTGWGEQYF.